The 26 T cell receptor beta chains below all came from one sample that was sequenced in a study of technical replicates of blood from a few donors. Profiling relied on immunoSEQ multiplex PCR, and the TCRdb table lists in-frame clones only, not all of them. The sample lists approximately 81,000 clones, under 96% occurring once. Sequenced sample: T cells isolated from PBMCs. Source of these receptors: a human donor in good health.

CDR3 loop: CASSFGGGGNEQFF. The CDR3, as DNA: TGTGCCAGCAGCTTCGGGGGAGGGGGTAATGAGCAGTTCTTC. The J gene is TRBJ2-1, the V gene TRBV7-9, with D possibly TRBD2 on 7 matching bases. With 3 bases removed from V and 7 bases from J, the gap between germline ends came to 13 bases. The V gene's germline CDR1 is SEHNR and CDR2 FQNEAQ (reference sequence). The CDR3 sequence is 14 residues long.

The chain uses TRBV19 and TRBJ1-1; D is ambiguous. Germline values: CDR1 LNHDA, CDR2 SQIVND (reference sequence). Trimming took 6 bases from V and 0 from J, leaving 8 bases between them. This CDR3 is built from 13 residues. For the CDR3, the DNA is TGTGCCAGTAGGTATGTTATGAACACTGAAGCTTTCTTT. Amino acids: CASRYVMNTEAFF.

The chain employs TRBV9 and TRBJ2-1, with 7 positions matching TRBD2. The CDR3 runs 17 residues. Germline V gene sequence: CDR1 SGDLS, CDR2 YYNGEE. With 3 bases clipped from V and 6 bases from J, the junction kept 15 bases outside the gene matches. The CDR3 sequence is CASSEGELARHSNEQFF. DNA for the CDR3: TGTGCCAGCAGCGAGGGAGAACTAGCGCGACACAGCAATGAGCAGTTCTTC. The full variable domain, in which reference TRBV9 and TRBJ2-1 provide the parts outside the CDR3, is DSGVTQTPKHLITATGQRVTLRCSPRSGDLSVYWYQQSLDQGLQFLIQYYNGEERAKGNILERFSAQQFPDLHSELNLSSLELGDSALYFCASSEGELARHSNEQFFGPGTRLTVL.

The gene calls are TRBV7-2 and TRBJ2-7; D may be TRBD2 (6 bases). Trimming cost V 3 bases and J 1 base, with 10 bases left between them. From germline, CDR1 is SGHTA and CDR2 FQGNSA. The CDR3 is 14 amino acids. The CDR3 loop is CASSFVGGSYEQYF. CDR3 in DNA: TGTGCCAGCAGCTTTGTGGGAGGTTCCTACGAGCAGTACTTC.

A single count supports this clone. The V gene is TRBV19, the J gene TRBJ2-7; a possible D gene is TRBD1 (7 bases). The CDR3 spans 13 residues. The V and J ends lost 8 bases and 3 bases respectively, with 14 bases between them. CDR1 and CDR2 (germline): LNHDA, SQIVND (reference sequence). The CDR3 sequence: CASGRQGGYEQYF. The DNA of the CDR3 is TGTGCCAGTGGTCGTCAGGGGGGCTACGAGCAGTACTTC.

V usage is TRBV4-2 and J usage is TRBJ2-3, with 8 bases aligning to TRBD2. Germline-derived CDR1 and CDR2 are LGHNA and YNFKEQ. After removal of 0 bases from V and 6 bases from J, the junction contained 5 bases not matched to a gene. The CDR3 loop spans 15 amino acids. CDR3 region: CASSQETGGPDTQYF. For the CDR3, the DNA is TGTGCCAGCAGCCAAGAGACGGGAGGGCCGGATACGCAGTATTTT.

This chain joins TRBV15 and TRBJ2-3; 7 bases align to TRBD1. The germline V gene encodes CDR1 LNHNV and CDR2 YYDKDF (reference sequence). V shed 6 bases and J 0 bases; nucleotides not matched to a gene: 9. CDR3 length: 16 residues. The CDR3: CATSKFRDSSTDTQYF. The CDR3 nucleotides are TGTGCCACCAGTAAATTCCGGGACAGTAGCACAGATACGCAGTATTTT.

The gene calls are TRBV4-1 and TRBJ2-7, with D maybe TRBD1 (6 bases). In germline, CDR1 is MGHRA, CDR2 YSYEKL. V lost 1 base and J 0 bases, leaving 7 bases between the germline ends. This CDR3 is built from 14 residues. CDR3 DNA sequence: TGCGCCAGCAGCCAAGGGGACACCTCCTACGAGCAGTACTTC. Its translation is CASSQGDTSYEQYF.

This clone was detected a few times. The chain links TRBV28 to TRBJ1-5; D is unresolved. Trimming took off 5 bases at V and 5 bases at J, with 7 bases between the two ends. CDR1 and CDR2 from the germline V gene are MDHEN and SYDVKM. The CDR3 is 12 amino acids. CDR3 bases: TGTGCCAGCAGTCCCCCGGATCAGCCCCAGCATTTT. Its protein product is CASSPPDQPQHF.

The chain recombines TRBV4-3 with TRBJ2-6; no clear D gene. The CDR3 contains 19 residues. V was shortened by 0 bases and J by 2 bases, with 17 bases between the two germline ends. The germline CDR1 and CDR2 sequences are LGHNA and YSLEER. The DNA for the CDR3 is TGCGCCAGCAGCCAAGACACGGAGCATCCACTCCCTGGGGCCAACGTCCTGACTTTC. This encodes CASSQDTEHPLPGANVLTF.

The V call is TRBV7-9, the J call TRBJ2-7; 8 bases are a match to TRBD1. The ends lost 5 bases at V and 6 bases at J; junction bases unmatched: 3. Germline V gives CDR1 SEHNR, CDR2 FQNEAQ (reference sequence). This CDR3 is built from 12 residues. The CDR3 DNA sequence: TGTGCCAGCAGCCTGACAGGGGCCGAGCAGTACTTC. Protein: CASSLTGAEQYF. The full variable domain, in which reference TRBV7-9 and TRBJ2-7 provide the parts outside the CDR3, is DTGVSQNPRHKITKRGQNVTFRCDPISEHNRLYWYRQTLGQGPEFLTYFQNEAQLEKSRLLSDRFSAERPKGSFSTLEIQRTEQGDSAMYLCASSLTGAEQYFGPGTRLTVT.

The chain employs TRBV7-2 and TRBJ2-3, with TRBD1 identical over 9 bases. Looked up from germline, CDR1 is SGHTA and CDR2 is FQGNSA. J lost 6 bases, V lost 5 bases, and 12 bases had no gene match. This CDR3 has 16 amino acids. This chain's CDR3 is CASSLPLGQGGDTQYF. Written as DNA, the CDR3 is TGTGCCAGCAGCCTCCCCCTGGGACAGGGTGGCGATACGCAGTATTTT.

The gene calls are TRBV18 and TRBJ2-7, with TRBD1 identical over 8 bases. The J segment lost 2 bases and the V segment lost 3 bases, leaving 6 bases of the junction unmatched. This CDR3 has 15 residues. Per the germline V gene, CDR1 is KGHSH and CDR2 is LQKENI. This CDR3 reads CASSPSGQVPYEQYF. The CDR3 region has the DNA TGTGCCAGCTCACCTTCGGGACAGGTTCCCTACGAGCAGTACTTC.

This chain's CDR3 is CASSPTGGEQYF. The CDR3 DNA is TGCGCCAGCAGCCCCACAGGGGGCGAGCAGTACTTC. The V call is TRBV4-1, the J call TRBJ2-7; 8 nucleotides match TRBD1. The germline V gene has CDR1 MGHRA and CDR2 YSYEKL. V shed 4 bases, J shed 6 bases, and the junction held 2 bases outside the gene matches. The CDR3 has 12 amino acids.

This CDR3 is CASKILGGTNYGYTF. The CDR3 coding sequence is TGTGCCAGCAAAATCTTGGGGGGGACGAACTATGGCTACACCTTC. The chain employs TRBV27 and TRBJ1-2; D possibly corresponds to TRBD1 (5 bases). Per germline, CDR1 MNHEY and CDR2 SMNVEV (reference sequence). Trimming cost V 7 bases and J 2 bases, with 17 bases left between them. This CDR3 has 15 residues.

The chain couples TRBV5-1 to TRBJ2-2, with D tentatively TRBD1 (6 bases). The CDR3 length is 15 residues. The V and J ends lost 4 bases and 4 bases respectively, with 14 bases between them. From germline, CDR1 is SGHRS and CDR2 YFSETQ. The CDR3 DNA reads TGCGCCAGCAGCCTCCAACAGGGATCCACCGGGGAGCTGTTTTTT. Its protein product is CASSLQQGSTGELFF.

The chain uses TRBV6-5 and TRBJ1-4; 7 bases are a match to TRBD1. Per the germline V gene, CDR1 is MNHEY and CDR2 is SVGAGI. The V gene end was trimmed by 5 bases and the J gene end by 7 bases; junction bases not matched to a gene: 7. The CDR3 spans 14 residues. DNA of the CDR3: TGTGCCAGCAGTCCGGGACAGCGGCGTGAAAAACTGTTTTTT. Amino acids: CASSPGQRREKLFF.

The chain couples TRBV20-1 to TRBJ2-7, with D tentatively TRBD1 (6 bases). Between the trimmed V and J ends, which lost 5 bases and 3 bases, there was a span of 8 bases. The germline V gene encodes CDR1 DFQATT and CDR2 SNEGSKA (reference sequence). The CDR3 has 11 residues. The CDR3 DNA reads TGCAGTGCTTACAGGGACTACGAGCAGTACTTC. Encoded protein: CSAYRDYEQYF.

This clone was observed once. The CDR3 DNA follows: TGTGCCAGCAACCTAGGAGGCACAGATACGCAGTATTTT. This gives the protein CASNLGGTDTQYF. The V call is TRBV9, the J call TRBJ2-3; no clear D gene. This CDR3 has 13 amino acids. Trimming took off 6 bases at V and 1 base at J, with 9 bases between the two ends. Per germline, CDR1 SGDLS and CDR2 YYNGEE.

This clone was counted a single time. The chain uses TRBV9 and TRBJ2-7; D is unclear. Trimming took 1 base from V and 3 from J, leaving 11 bases between them. The CDR3 extends over 14 amino acids. Germline loops: CDR1 SGDLS, CDR2 YYNGEE. The CDR3 bases are TGTGCCAGCAGCGTATCGACGGAGAGCTACGAGCAGTACTTC. It specifies CASSVSTESYEQYF. The entire variable domain, with the rest obtained from reference TRBV9 and TRBJ2-7, is as follows: DSGVTQTPKHLITATGQRVTLRCSPRSGDLSVYWYQQSLDQGLQFLIQYYNGEERAKGNILERFSAQQFPDLHSELNLSSLELGDSALYFCASSVSTESYEQYFGPGTRLTVT.

The V gene is TRBV6-6, the J gene TRBJ2-2, with 12 bases lining up with TRBD2. This CDR3 spans 15 amino acids. Trimming took 7 bases from V and 6 from J; bases not matched to a gene: 6. The germline V gene encodes CDR1 MNHNY and CDR2 SVGAGI (reference sequence). The CDR3: CASIRLAGDPGELFF. Here the CDR3 DNA reads TGTGCCAGCATTAGACTAGCGGGAGATCCCGGGGAGCTGTTTTTT.

This clone was recorded only once. V and J are TRBV11-3 and TRBJ2-3, with 13 bases matching TRBD2. V dropped 5 bases and J dropped 0; count of bases not matched to a gene: 11. Germline V gene lookup returns CDR1 SGHNT and CDR2 YENEEA. The CDR3 sequence is 19 residues long. This CDR3 reads CASSVRRTSGSRSTDTQYF. CDR3 bases: TGTGCCAGCAGCGTCAGACGGACTAGCGGGAGCAGGAGCACAGATACGCAGTATTTT.

The chain recombines TRBV4-1 with TRBJ1-2; maybe TRBD1 (5 bases). V lost 3 bases to trimming and J lost 4 bases, with 9 bases between them. The CDR3 is made up of 13 amino acids. Per germline, CDR1 MGHRA and CDR2 YSYEKL. CDR3 sequence reads: CASSQDDSYGYTF. As DNA, the CDR3 is TGCGCCAGCAGCCAGGACGACAGCTATGGCTACACCTTC.

This chain connects TRBV28 to TRBJ1-2; D not certain. This CDR3 is 13 amino acids long. Germline lookup yields CDR1 MDHEN and CDR2 SYDVKM. Trimming pared 3 bases from V and 4 bases from J, leaving 9 bases between. The CDR3 here is CASSFPISYGYTF. The CDR3 DNA reads TGTGCCAGCAGTTTCCCCATTTCCTATGGCTACACCTTC.

This chain links TRBV6-6 with TRBJ2-7, with a tentative D call TRBD2 (6 bases). The CDR3 covers 12 residues. The germline V gene encodes CDR1 MNHNY and CDR2 SVGAGI (reference sequence). Trimming took off 7 bases at V and 7 bases at J, with 14 bases between the two ends. CDR3 nucleotides: TGTGCCAGCACCAGCATCGGGGGAGAGCAGTACTTC. Amino acids: CASTSIGGEQYF.

The chain carries TRBV29-1 and TRBJ2-2; the match to TRBD2 covers 11 bases. The germline V gene has CDR1 SQVTM and CDR2 ANQGSEA. CDR3 length: 14 amino acids. V was clipped by 4 bases and J by 6 bases; unmatched bases: 4. CDR3 region: CSVVLAGGPGELFF. DNA of the CDR3: TGCAGCGTTGTGCTAGCGGGAGGACCCGGGGAGCTGTTTTTT.